A selection of T cell receptor beta chains follows, all from one sample in a study of T cell repertoires in ileal Crohn's disease. The assay was immunoSEQ multiplex PCR, and TCRdb's table has in-frame clones only and misses some. The sample carries fewer than 16,000 clones, 80% recorded once. Material: ileal tissue. Source of these receptors: an adult with Crohn's disease. The CDR3 runs from the conserved cysteine through the conserved F or W. D genes are given only for firm matches. Some rows have no size entry. The others give once, few or many, or a class for an expanded clone.

16 | TRBJ2-5 | TRBD2 | medium-sized | TRBV4-2 | CASSQDKSGGAETQYF | TGTGCCAGCAGCCAAGATAAAAGCGGGGGGGCGGAGACCCAGTACTTC
15 | TRBJ2-2 | NA | NA | TRBV7-9 | CASSARGSGTGELFF | TGTGCCAGCAGCGCGCGGGGTTCCGGCACCGGGGAGCTGTTTTTT
15 | TRBJ1-1 | NA | NA | TRBV6-1 | CASSEAVDRPVGAFF | TGTGCCAGCAGTGAAGCGGTCGACAGGCCAGTGGGAGCTTTCTTT
13 | TRBJ1-1 | NA | NA | TRBV18 | CASSLGVNTEAFF | TGTGCCAGCTCGCTAGGGGTGAACACTGAAGCTTTCTTT
15 | TRBJ2-7 | TRBD1 | once | TRBV7-9 | CASSPGQGAIDEQYF | TGTGCCAGCAGCCCCGGACAGGGGGCCATCGACGAGCAGTACTTC
15 | TRBJ2-7 | NA | NA | TRBV27 | CASSSTGRGAYEQYF | TGTGCCAGCAGTTCCACAGGGAGAGGGGCCTACGAGCAGTACTTC
18 | TRBJ2-5 | TRBD1 | NA | TRBV4-1 | CASSHLPGTTGGYETQYF | TGCGCCAGCAGCCACCTCCCAGGGACGACAGGGGGGTACGAGACCCAGTACTTC
15 | TRBJ1-1 | NA | NA | TRBV19 | CASSPLLRVNTEAFF | TGTGCCAGTAGCCCTCTCCTCAGGGTGAACACTGAAGCTTTCTTT
15 | TRBJ1-2 | NA | NA | TRBV5-1 | CASSLGGGGFDGYTF | TGCGCCAGCAGCCTAGGGGGGGGCGGCTTTGATGGCTACACCTTC
15 | TRBJ1-1 | TRBD1 | once | TRBV7-2 | CASSLGRTGYTEAFF | TGTGCCAGCAGCTTAGGTCGGACAGGGTATACTGAAGCTTTCTTT
17 | TRBJ2-3 | TRBD1 | once | TRBV7-3 | CASSLSTGGGFTDTQYF | TGTGCCAGCAGCTTATCGACAGGGGGTGGGTTTACAGATACGCAGTATTTT
14 | TRBJ1-2 | NA | NA | TRBV11-2 | CASSLRRTSYGYTF | TGTGCCAGCAGCTTACGGAGGACCTCCTATGGCTACACCTTC
14 | TRBJ1-1 | TRBD1 | NA | TRBV2 | CASSREGAGTEAFF | TGTGCCAGCAGTCGGGAGGGGGCCGGCACTGAAGCTTTCTTT
15 | TRBJ2-1 | TRBD2 | NA | TRBV6-5 | CASSFTSGKDNEQFF | TGTGCCAGCAGTTTCACTAGCGGGAAAGACAATGAGCAGTTCTTC
15 | TRBJ2-5 | TRBD1 | once | TRBV5-6 | CASSLGDRDLPTQYF | TGTGCCAGCAGCTTGGGGGACAGGGACCTACCGACCCAGTACTTC
16 | TRBJ2-1 | TRBD2 | NA | TRBV9 | CASSPSIASGNNEQFF | TGTGCCAGCAGCCCCTCAATTGCTAGCGGGAACAATGAGCAGTTCTTC
13 | TRBJ1-3 | NA | NA | TRBV4-1 | CASSQDEGNTIYF | TGCGCCAGCAGCCAAGATGAGGGAAACACCATATATTTT
15 | TRBJ1-2 | NA | NA | TRBV11-3 | CASSISGQTNYGYTF | TGTGCCAGCAGCATATCCGGACAGACTAACTATGGCTACACCTTC
14 | TRBJ1-1 | NA | NA | TRBV5-1 | CASSSGAPYTEAFF | TGCGCCAGCAGCTCTGGGGCCCCTTACACTGAAGCTTTCTTT
14 | TRBJ1-5 | TRBD1 | NA | TRBV6-1 | CASRRTGEIQPQHF | TGTGCCAGCCGACGGACAGGGGAGATTCAGCCCCAGCATTTT
12 | TRBJ1-1 | NA | NA | TRBV5-5 | CASSLRGTEAFF | TGTGCCAGCAGCTTGAGGGGCACTGAAGCTTTCTTT
17 | TRBJ2-3 | TRBD2 | NA | TRBV9 | CASSPAGLAGGADTQYF | TGTGCCAGCAGCCCGGCGGGGCTAGCGGGAGGCGCAGATACGCAGTATTTT
16 | TRBJ1-6 | NA | NA | TRBV6-5 | CASSSGESSYNSPLHF | TGTGCCAGCAGTTCCGGAGAAAGCTCCTATAATTCACCCCTCCACTTT
15 | TRBJ1-5 | NA | NA | TRBV9 | CASSVDGHNNQPQHF | TGTGCCAGCAGCGTAGATGGACATAACAATCAGCCCCAGCATTTT
14 | TRBJ1-3 | NA | once | TRBV11-2 | CASSLGSSGNTIYF | TGTGCCAGCAGCTTAGGTAGCTCTGGAAACACCATATATTTT
11 | TRBJ1-2 | TRBD1 | NA | TRBV4-1 | CASSLGQDLAF | TGCGCCAGCAGCCTCGGACAGGACCTAGCCTTC
17 | TRBJ2-1 | TRBD2 | NA | TRBV11-1 | CASSLVSGGGARNEQFF | TGTGCCAGCAGCTTAGTGTCCGGCGGGGGGGCCCGCAATGAGCAGTTCTTC
15 | TRBJ2-7 | TRBD2 | NA | TRBV6-1 | CASSELAGGSYEQYF | TGTGCCAGCAGTGAACTAGCGGGGGGCTCCTACGAGCAGTACTTC
17 | TRBJ2-1 | TRBD2 | NA | TRBV2 | CASSPLGGLALYNEQFF | TGTGCCAGCAGCCCCCTAGGGGGACTAGCGCTCTACAATGAGCAGTTCTTC
13 | TRBJ1-2 | NA | NA | TRBV13 | CASSLRLPYGYTF | TGTGCCAGCAGCTTACGACTTCCCTATGGCTACACCTTC
14 | TRBJ2-7 | NA | NA | TRBV18 | CASSPSGQNYEQYF | TGTGCCAGCTCACCGTCGGGACAAAACTACGAGCAGTACTTC
16 | TRBJ1-3 | NA | medium-sized | TRBV6-6 | CASSYPRGSSGNTIYF | TGTGCCAGCAGTTACCCTAGGGGGTCGTCGGGAAACACCATATATTTT
14 | TRBJ1-2 | TRBD1 | once | TRBV2 | CASSETLYRGGYTF | TGTGCCAGCAGTGAAACCCTCTACAGGGGTGGCTACACCTTC
16 | TRBJ2-3 | TRBD2 | NA | TRBV5-8 | CASSPGTSGSTDTQYF | TGTGCCAGCAGCCCAGGGACTAGCGGGAGCACAGATACGCAGTATTTT
15 | TRBJ1-1 | TRBD1 | NA | TRBV7-9 | CASSHGTGLNTEAFF | TGTGCCAGCAGCCATGGGACAGGATTGAACACTGAAGCTTTCTTT
16 | TRBJ1-1 | NA | NA | TRBV2 | CASNVAKVGIVTEAFF | TGTGCCAGCAATGTTGCAAAGGTCGGGATAGTCACTGAAGCTTTCTTT
10 | TRBJ1-2 | NA | medium-sized | TRBV28 | CATSYYGYTF | TGTGCCACCAGCTACTATGGCTACACCTTC
15 | TRBJ2-7 | NA | once | TRBV4-1 | CASGQVIGGPYEQYF | TGCGCCAGCGGCCAAGTTATAGGGGGTCCCTACGAGCAGTACTTC
17 | TRBJ2-7 | NA | once | TRBV6-4 | CASSGPYAVRGPYEQYF | TGTGCCAGCAGTGGTCCGTATGCGGTGCGGGGACCCTACGAGCAGTACTTC
15 | TRBJ2-1 | TRBD2 | NA | TRBV30 | CAGKWTSGRAYEQFF | TGTGCCGGTAAATGGACTAGCGGGAGGGCCTATGAGCAGTTCTTC
16 | TRBJ2-1 | TRBD2 | few | TRBV5-1 | CASTPVTSGLSNEQFF | TGCGCCAGCACCCCAGTAACTAGCGGACTTTCCAATGAGCAGTTCTTC
15 | TRBJ2-1 | NA | NA | TRBV11-3 | CASSLLRGVGNEQFF | TGTGCCAGCAGCTTATTGCGGGGTGTCGGCAATGAGCAGTTCTTC
18 | TRBJ2-5 | TRBD2 | few | TRBV5-4 | CASSVTSGGSPNQETQYF | TGTGCCAGCAGCGTGACTAGCGGGGGGTCCCCCAACCAAGAGACCCAGTACTTC
10 | TRBJ2-5 | NA | NA | TRBV29-1 | CSVGGETQYF | TGCAGCGTTGGGGGCGAGACCCAGTACTTC